Sequencing of this T cell receptor (beta chain) was carried out in a study of blood T cells in healthy people across ages. For the second PCR, which ran for 7 to 11 cycles, a sample-barcoded 5' primer and a J-beta primer mix were used. A tag from a template-switch adaptor with 12 random nucleotides marked each cDNA molecule. TCRdb reprocessed the 5' RACE reads with MiXCR, giving one entry per CDR3 protein. The sample lists about 1,400,000 distinct CDR3 sequences; roughly 59% were seen once. Study results and limitations: Because donor CMV status was unknown, expanded clonotype changes were possibly confounded. Investigators treated diversity estimates from one million T cells as underestimates.

A remark on this clonotype: Its target is unknown.

Every donor contributed around 10 milliliters of peripheral blood by blood draw. CDR1 and CDR2 from the germline V gene are SNHLY and FYNNEI. Trimming cost V 4 bases and J 0 bases, with 12 bases left between them. This CDR3 is 15 amino acids long. This clonotype was sampled from a man aged 18 to 30 in good health. This chain joins TRBV2 and TRBJ2-5; no clear D. Source material: blood. The CDR3 DNA reads as TGTGCCAGCAGTGCTCCCCGAAGTAACCAAGAGACCCAGTACTTC. Its translation is CASSAPRSNQETQYF.